These T cell receptor beta chains were read from a single sample in a study of blood T cell repertoires in COVID-19. Repertoires were generated with immunoSEQ multiplex PCR, while TCRdb's copy carries only in-frame clones and drops some. The table includes fewer than 350,000 clones, more than 75% detected once. The specimen sequenced was PBMCs or T cells enriched from blood (not recorded which). The source is a woman aged 55-69 years in a cohort exposed to, infected with or recovered from COVID-19 (not recorded which). The CDR3 runs from the conserved cysteine through the conserved F or W. The D gene is left open where the match is weak. Clone size is stated in some rows and not others, as once, few, many or a class when expanded.

v_call	j_call	d_call	clone_size	cdr3_nt	cdr3_aa
TRBV13	TRBJ2-1	.	once	TGTGCCAGCAGCCACGGGAGTCCCGACTACAATGAGCAGTTCTTC	CASSHGSPDYNEQFF
TRBV5-1	TRBJ1-2	TRBD1	.	TGCGCCAGCAGCTCCCCCTCATCCCGAACAGGGGCGAAGAACTATGGCTACACCTTC	CASSSPSSRTGAKNYGYTF
TRBV28	TRBJ1-2	.	.	TGTGCCAGCAGTTTAGCTACAGGGAACTATGGCTACACCTTC	CASSLATGNYGYTF
TRBV7-2	TRBJ2-7	.	.	TGTGCCAGCAGCCCCGGGGTAGTGCCCCCCTACGAGCAGTACTTC	CASSPGVVPPYEQYF
TRBV4-1	TRBJ1-2	TRBD1	.	TGCGCCAGCAGCCAGGAACAGGGGGCGCTTGGCTACACCTTC	CASSQEQGALGYTF
TRBV7-2	TRBJ1-6	.	.	TGTGCCAGCAGCTTTTACAGGGACAATTCACCCCTCCACTTT	CASSFYRDNSPLHF
TRBV9	TRBJ1-2	.	.	TGTGCCAGCAGCGCTCCCCCAGGCCTCGAAGTCACCTTC	CASSAPPGLEVTF
TRBV5-8	TRBJ1-1	.	.	TGTGCCAGCAGCTTCTACAGGGATAACACTGAAGCTTTCTTT	CASSFYRDNTEAFF
TRBV11-1	TRBJ2-2	TRBD1	.	TGTGCCAGCAGCCCCGGGCAGGGGGCCGTCCGGGAGCTGTTTTTT	CASSPGQGAVRELFF
TRBV27	TRBJ2-1	TRBD2	.	TGTGCCAGCAAATTCGACGGACTAGCGGTGTACAATGAGCAGTTCTTC	CASKFDGLAVYNEQFF
TRBV18	TRBJ2-2	.	.	TGTGCCAGCTCACCACAAACAGGGTACGCCGGGGAGCTGTTTTTT	CASSPQTGYAGELFF
TRBV7-2	TRBJ1-6	.	.	TGTGCCAGCAGCCAGGTCGCTCCCGCTTATTCACCCCTCCACTTT	CASSQVAPAYSPLHF
TRBV20-1	TRBJ2-1	TRBD2	.	TGCAGTGCTGGGGGGGATGAGCAGTTCTTC	CSAGGDEQFF
TRBV28	TRBJ2-7	TRBD2	.	TGTGCCAGCAGTAAACTCAAACAAATAGCGGGAGGGCGGCACGAGCAGTACTTC	CASSKLKQIAGGRHEQYF
TRBV3-1/TRBV3-2	TRBJ2-5	.	.	TGTGCCAGCAGCCAAGACAGTTACCAAGAGACCCAGTACTTC	CASSQDSYQETQYF
TRBV10-1	TRBJ1-6	.	.	TGCGCCAGCATTTGCGGGACGACCCTCCACTTT	CASICGTTLHF
TRBV5-1	TRBJ2-5	.	.	TGCGCCAGCAGCTTGGGGGCCCAAGAGACCCAGTACTTC	CASSLGAQETQYF
TRBV28	TRBJ2-5	TRBD1	.	TGTGCCAGCAGTTTCGGTACAGGGGGAAAGGAGACCCAGTACTTC	CASSFGTGGKETQYF
TRBV27	TRBJ1-5	.	.	TGTGCCAGCAGTTTATTCCCCTATCAGCCCCAGCATTTT	CASSLFPYQPQHF
TRBV2	TRBJ1-5	TRBD1	.	TGTGCCAGCTCGGGACAGGGCGTCAATCAGCCCCAGCATTTT	CASSGQGVNQPQHF
TRBV28	TRBJ2-7	TRBD2	few	TGTGCCCACCGGGGACCGGGGGGCTACGAGCAGTACTTC	CAHRGPGGYEQYF
TRBV30	TRBJ1-2	.	.	TGTGCCTGGAGTGTACAACCAGGGAACTATGGCTACACCTTC	CAWSVQPGNYGYTF
TRBV19	TRBJ1-5	.	.	TGTGCCACCGACGGAGGAGGGTTTGGCAATCAGCCCCAGCATTTT	CATDGGGFGNQPQHF
TRBV6-1	TRBJ2-2	TRBD2	.	TGTGCCAGCAGTGAAAGCCGTCCCGGGAGGATACCCGGGGAGCTGTTTTTT	CASSESRPGRIPGELFF
TRBV3-1/TRBV3-2	TRBJ2-1	TRBD1	.	TGTGCCAGCAGCCAAGCCGGGACAGGACTATACAATGAGCAGTTCTTC	CASSQAGTGLYNEQFF
TRBV18	TRBJ2-3	.	.	TGTGCCAGCTCACCACTCCCCCTGTCAGATACGCAGTATTTT	CASSPLPLSDTQYF
TRBV2	TRBJ2-1	.	few	TGTGCCAGCAGTGTTCTGCTAGCGGAGCAGTTCTTC	CASSVLLAEQFF
TRBV6-5	TRBJ2-1	TRBD2	once	TGTGCCAGCACGAGCGGGAGCACCTACAATGAGCAGTTCTTC	CASTSGSTYNEQFF
TRBV4-1	TRBJ2-7	.	.	TGCGCCAGCAGCCAAGATACTCGGGACGAGCAGTACTTC	CASSQDTRDEQYF
TRBV7-9	TRBJ2-2	TRBD2	.	TGTGCCAGCAGCTCTCCGGGACTAGCGGGAGGGACCGGGGAGCTGTTTTTT	CASSSPGLAGGTGELFF
TRBV5-4	TRBJ1-2	.	.	TGTGCCAGCAGCTTGAGGACGGGACTCTATGGCTACACCTTC	CASSLRTGLYGYTF
TRBV3-1/TRBV3-2	TRBJ2-3	TRBD2	.	TGTGCCAGCAGCCACGTCCTAGCGGGAGAATGGGGCACAGATACGCAGTATTTT	CASSHVLAGEWGTDTQYF
TRBV12-3/TRBV12-4	TRBJ2-2	.	.	TGTGCCAGCAGTTTTTCCGGCACCGGGGAGCTGTTTTTT	CASSFSGTGELFF
TRBV15	TRBJ1-2	TRBD1	.	TGTGCCACCAGCAGAGATAGTTGGGACAGGGGCCCGACCCCTAACTATGGCTACACCTTC	CATSRDSWDRGPTPNYGYTF
TRBV28	TRBJ2-3	.	.	TGTGCCAGCAGTTCGACACTAGTTCCCCACACAGATACGCAGTATTTT	CASSSTLVPHTDTQYF
TRBV24-1	TRBJ2-1	TRBD2	.	TGTGCCACCAGTGCTACGGTTGGGACTAGCGGGAGGGCCAATGAGCAGTTCTTC	CATSATVGTSGRANEQFF
TRBV2	TRBJ2-3	.	few	TGTGCCAGCAGTCCTCGGACAGAAAGCACAGATACGCAGTATTTT	CASSPRTESTDTQYF
TRBV14	TRBJ1-3	TRBD1	.	TGTGCCAGCAGCCGTCAGGGGGCTGGAAACACCATATATTTT	CASSRQGAGNTIYF
TRBV27	TRBJ2-2	TRBD2	.	TGTGCCAGCAGTTTAACGGGACTAGCAACCGGGGAGCTGTTTTTT	CASSLTGLATGELFF
TRBV5-5	TRBJ1-1	.	few	TGTGCCAGCAGCTTGGCACTATCGCACACTGAAGCTTTCTTT	CASSLALSHTEAFF
TRBV21-1	TRBJ2-3	.	.	TGTGCCATCAACCCAGGGATATGCACAGATACGCAGTATTTT	CAINPGICTDTQYF
TRBV7-9	TRBJ1-1	.	.	TGTGCCAGCCGTACGGACAGCTTTGAAGCTTTCTTT	CASRTDSFEAFF
TRBV5-1	TRBJ2-7	TRBD1	once	TGCGCCAGCAGCCCGTTTAAGCTCACAGGGGCACAAACCTACGAGCAGTACTTC	CASSPFKLTGAQTYEQYF
TRBV5-1	TRBJ2-2	.	.	TGCGCCAGCAGATTTGCTCCTACGAACACCGGGGAGCTGTTTTTT	CASRFAPTNTGELFF
TRBV30	TRBJ1-2	.	.	TGTGCCTGGAGTAAAGAACAGGGCGCCTATGGCTACACCTTC	CAWSKEQGAYGYTF
TRBV24-1	TRBJ1-2	.	.	TGTGCCACCAGTGATCTCCTCGGCTACACCTTC	CATSDLLGYTF
TRBV5-4	TRBJ1-5	.	.	TGTGCCAGCAGCTTGGCCGGGTCACAGCCCCAGCATTTT	CASSLAGSQPQHF
TRBV5-6	TRBJ2-1	TRBD2	.	TGTGCCAGCAGCCCCATTGATAGCGGGATCTCCTACAATGAGCAGTTCTTC	CASSPIDSGISYNEQFF
TRBV30	TRBJ1-3	.	.	TGTGCCTCCACGCCTCCCTGGGGGGACCTAAACACCATATATTTT	CASTPPWGDLNTIYF
TRBV19	TRBJ1-2	.	.	TGTGCCAGTATCCTTCCGGGGGGATCTGATGGCTACACCTTC	CASILPGGSDGYTF
TRBV19	TRBJ1-1	.	.	TGTGCCAGTAGTATCGTGGGGGGACTGAACATGAACACTGAAGCTTTCTTT	CASSIVGGLNMNTEAFF
TRBV18	TRBJ1-4	TRBD1	.	TGTGCCAGCTCACAAGGACAGGGTAGTGAAAAACTGTTTTTT	CASSQGQGSEKLFF